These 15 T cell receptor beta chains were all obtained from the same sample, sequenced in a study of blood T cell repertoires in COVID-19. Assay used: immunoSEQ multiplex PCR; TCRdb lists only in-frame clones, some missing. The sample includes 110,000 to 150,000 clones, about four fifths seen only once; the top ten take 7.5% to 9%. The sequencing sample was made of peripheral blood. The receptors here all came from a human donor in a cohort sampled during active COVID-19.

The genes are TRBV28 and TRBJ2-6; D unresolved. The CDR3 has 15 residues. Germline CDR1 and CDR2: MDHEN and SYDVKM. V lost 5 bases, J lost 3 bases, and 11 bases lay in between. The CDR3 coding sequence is TGTGCCAGCAGTCTCCCCTTATATGGGGCCAACGTCCTGACTTTC. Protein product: CASSLPLYGANVLTF.

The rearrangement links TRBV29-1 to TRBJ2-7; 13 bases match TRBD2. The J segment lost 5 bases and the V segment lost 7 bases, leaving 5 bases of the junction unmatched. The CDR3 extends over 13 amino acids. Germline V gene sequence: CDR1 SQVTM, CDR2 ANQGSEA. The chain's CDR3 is CSGRTSGSNEQYF. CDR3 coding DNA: TGCAGCGGCCGGACTAGCGGGAGCAACGAGCAGTACTTC.

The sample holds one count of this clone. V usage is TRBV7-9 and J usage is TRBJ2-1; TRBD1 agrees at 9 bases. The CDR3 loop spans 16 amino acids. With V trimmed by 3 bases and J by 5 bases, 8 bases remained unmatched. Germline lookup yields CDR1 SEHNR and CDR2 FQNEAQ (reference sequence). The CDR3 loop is CASSFPTGTGNNEQFF. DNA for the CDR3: TGTGCCAGCAGCTTCCCCACTGGGACAGGGAACAATGAGCAGTTCTTC.

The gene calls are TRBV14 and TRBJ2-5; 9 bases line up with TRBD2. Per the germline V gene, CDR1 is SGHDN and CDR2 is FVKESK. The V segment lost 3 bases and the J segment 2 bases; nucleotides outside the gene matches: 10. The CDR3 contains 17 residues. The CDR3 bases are TGTGCCAGCAGCCAGCGGCTAGCGGGGACGGGGCAAGAGACCCAGTACTTC. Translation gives CASSQRLAGTGQETQYF.

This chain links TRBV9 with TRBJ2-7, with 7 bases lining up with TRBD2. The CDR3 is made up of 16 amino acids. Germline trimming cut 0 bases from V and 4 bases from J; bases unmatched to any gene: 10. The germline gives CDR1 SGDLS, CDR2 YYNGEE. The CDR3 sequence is CASSVDLAGAEYEQYF. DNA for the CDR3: TGTGCCAGCAGCGTAGACTTGGCGGGAGCGGAATACGAGCAGTACTTC.

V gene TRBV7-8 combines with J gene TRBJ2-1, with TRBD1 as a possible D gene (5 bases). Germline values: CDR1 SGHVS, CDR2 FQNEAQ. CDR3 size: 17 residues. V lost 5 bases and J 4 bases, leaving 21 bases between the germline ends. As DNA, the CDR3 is TGTGCCAGCAGCCCGCCTGCAGATTTGGGGCCGTACAATGAGCAGTTCTTC. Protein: CASSPPADLGPYNEQFF. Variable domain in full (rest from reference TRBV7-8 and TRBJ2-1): GAGVSQSPRYKVAKRGQDVALRCDPISGHVSLFWYQQALGQGPEFLTYFQNEAQLDKSGLPSDRFFAERPEGSVSTLKIQRTQQEDSAVYLCASSPPADLGPYNEQFFGPGTRLTVL.

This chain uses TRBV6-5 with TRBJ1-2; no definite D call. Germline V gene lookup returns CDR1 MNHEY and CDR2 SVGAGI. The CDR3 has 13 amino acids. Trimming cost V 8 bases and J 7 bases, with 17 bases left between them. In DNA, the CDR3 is TGTGCCAGCTCCAACCCAACGGGTGGTGGCTACACCTTC. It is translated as CASSNPTGGGYTF.

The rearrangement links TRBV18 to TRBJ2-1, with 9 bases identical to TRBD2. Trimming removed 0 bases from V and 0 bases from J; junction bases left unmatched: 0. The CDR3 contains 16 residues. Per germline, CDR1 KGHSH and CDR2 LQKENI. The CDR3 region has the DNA TGTGCCAGCTCACCACCTAGCGGGAGCTCCTACAATGAGCAGTTCTTC. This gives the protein CASSPPSGSSYNEQFF. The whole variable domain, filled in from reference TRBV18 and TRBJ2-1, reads NAGVMQNPRHLVRRRGQEARLRCSPMKGHSHVYWYRQLPEEGLKFMVYLQKENIIDESGMPKERFSAEFPKEGPSILRIQQVVRGDSAAYFCASSPPSGSSYNEQFFGPGTRLTVL.

The CDR3: CASSPREKGHTNYGYTF. The CDR3 nucleotides are TGTGCCAGCTCACCCCGGGAGAAGGGGCATACTAACTATGGCTACACCTTC. The chain employs TRBV18 and TRBJ1-2; tentatively, D is TRBD1 (5 bases). This CDR3 is 17 amino acids long. Germline V lookup: CDR1 KGHSH, CDR2 LQKENI. V was trimmed by 3 bases and J by 0 bases, leaving 17 bases between them. The whole variable domain, remainder taken from reference TRBV18 and TRBJ1-2, is NAGVMQNPRHLVRRRGQEARLRCSPMKGHSHVYWYRQLPEEGLKFMVYLQKENIIDESGMPKERFSAEFPKEGPSILRIQQVVRGDSAAYFCASSPREKGHTNYGYTFGSGTRLTVV.

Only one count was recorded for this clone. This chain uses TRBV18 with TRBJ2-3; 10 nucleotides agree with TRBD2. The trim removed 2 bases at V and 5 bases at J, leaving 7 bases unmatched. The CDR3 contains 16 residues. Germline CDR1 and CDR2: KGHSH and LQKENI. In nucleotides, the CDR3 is TGTGCCAGCTCACCAAATCTAGCGGGAGCTGGAGATACGCAGTATTTT. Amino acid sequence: CASSPNLAGAGDTQYF.

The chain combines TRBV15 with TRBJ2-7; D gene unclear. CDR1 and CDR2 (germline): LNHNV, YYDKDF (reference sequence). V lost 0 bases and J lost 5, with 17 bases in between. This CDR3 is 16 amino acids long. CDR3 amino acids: CATSRETAGSRNEQYF. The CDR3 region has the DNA TGTGCCACCAGCAGAGAAACGGCAGGCAGTCGCAACGAGCAGTACTTC.

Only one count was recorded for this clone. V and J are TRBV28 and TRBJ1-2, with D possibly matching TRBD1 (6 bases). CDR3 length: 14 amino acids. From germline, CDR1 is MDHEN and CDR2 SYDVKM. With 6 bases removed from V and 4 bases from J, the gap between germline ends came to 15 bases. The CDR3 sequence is CASRGGRVVYGYTF. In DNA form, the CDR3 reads TGTGCCAGCAGAGGGGGACGGGTGGTCTATGGCTACACCTTC.

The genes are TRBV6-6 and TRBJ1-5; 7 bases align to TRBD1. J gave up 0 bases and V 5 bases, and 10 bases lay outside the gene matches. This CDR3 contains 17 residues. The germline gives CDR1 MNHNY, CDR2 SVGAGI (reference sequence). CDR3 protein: CASSQPTGPYSNQPQHF. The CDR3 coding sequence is TGTGCCAGCAGTCAGCCGACAGGGCCTTATAGCAATCAGCCCCAGCATTTT.

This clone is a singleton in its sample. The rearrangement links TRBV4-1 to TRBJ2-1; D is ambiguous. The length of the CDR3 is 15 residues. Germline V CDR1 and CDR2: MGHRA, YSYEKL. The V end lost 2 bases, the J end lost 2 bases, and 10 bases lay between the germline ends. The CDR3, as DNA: TGCGCCAGCAGCCAATCATCTAGGACCTACAATGAGCAGTTCTTC. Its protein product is CASSQSSRTYNEQFF.

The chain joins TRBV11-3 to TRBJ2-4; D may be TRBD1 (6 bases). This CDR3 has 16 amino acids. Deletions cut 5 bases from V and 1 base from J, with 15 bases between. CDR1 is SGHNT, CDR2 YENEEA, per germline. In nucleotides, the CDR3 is TGTGCCAGCAGCCTGTCACAGGGATGGGCCAAAAACATTCAGTACTTC. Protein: CASSLSQGWAKNIQYF.